This T cell receptor beta chain was retrieved from a study of blood T cells in healthy people across ages. Each donor gave roughly 10 milliliters of peripheral blood. A few counts support this clonotype. What it binds is not known. The CDR3 runs to 16 residues. Germline CDR1 SGHTA, CDR2 FQGNSA. V lost 5 bases and J 2 bases, leaving 19 bases between the germline ends. A second 7 to 11 cycle PCR used barcoded and J-beta primers. Each CDR3 protein is one row after TCRdb ran MiXCR on the 5' RACE reads. This sample has around 1,000,000 distinct CDR3 sequences; approximately 25% occur once, and the top ten carry around 0.75%. Study-wide points: It was the long-lived donors that had more naive CD4+ cells and higher diversity than aged donors.

This same sample was also part of a study on T cells of mothers and their children.

The chain couples TRBV7-2 to TRBJ2-7, with D possibly being TRBD1 or TRBD2 (6 bases each). The sequenced sample consisted of blood. This clonotype was obtained from a girl aged 2 to 10 in good health. The CDR3 loop reads CASSVRSGAQPYEQYF. CDR3 bases: TGTGCCAGCAGCGTGAGGTCGGGGGCCCAACCCTACGAGCAGTACTTC. The variable domain in full, with the rest retrieved from reference TRBV7-2 and TRBJ2-7, is GAGVSQSPSNKVTEKGKDVELRCDPISGHTALYWYRQSLGQGLEFLIYFQGNSAPDKSGLPSDRFSAERTGGSVSTLTIQRTQQEDSAVYLCASSVRSGAQPYEQYFGPGTRLTVT.